This entry concerns a single T cell receptor (beta chain). Its antigen is undetermined. This CDR3 contains 15 residues. The trim removed 4 bases at V and 6 bases at J, leaving 7 bases unmatched. CDR1 LGHNA and CDR2 YNFKEQ come from the germline V gene. The data were obtained in a study of shared clonotypes between healthy human individuals. A split of CD4+ cells into CD45RA+ naive and CD45RA-negative memory subsets was performed. The data were produced by immunoSEQ multiplex PCR, yet TCRdb's version contains in-frame clones alone and is incomplete. The sample has some 630,000 clones; 72% are singletons. Study-level points and caveats: The four-donor shared clonotypes exceeded non-shared clonotypes in generation probability, with non-shared ones scoring lower.

Input material: memory CD4+ T cells sorted from blood. Noted subset: CD45RA-negative fraction. This chain connects TRBV4-2 to TRBJ2-2; 8 bases align to TRBD1. This receptor was identified in a woman in her 30s in good health. CDR3 residues: CASSRETGGSGELFF. The CDR3, as DNA: TGTGCCAGCAGCCGAGAAACAGGGGGTTCCGGGGAGCTGTTTTTT.